The 20 T cell receptor beta chains below all came from one sample that was sequenced in a study of T cell responses to AZD1222 COVID-19 vaccine. The method was immunoSEQ multiplex PCR; TCRdb's version includes in-frame clones alone and lacks a portion of them. The data contain around 130,000 clones, over 90% of them singletons. Specimen: peripheral blood, collected on day 0 of AZD1222 vaccination. All receptors derive from an adult in good health.

The chain employs TRBV5-5 and TRBJ2-1; perhaps TRBD2 as D (6 bases). The CDR3 has 18 residues. Germline V gene data show CDR1 as SGHKS and CDR2 as YYEKEE (reference sequence). Trimming left V 2 bases short and J 6 bases short, with 24 bases between. The CDR3 coding sequence is TGTGCCAGCAGCTTCTTCGCGCGGGCGGGGATCGGCCCCAATGAGCAGTTCTTC. Translating it yields CASSFFARAGIGPNEQFF.

The genes are TRBV30 and TRBJ1-5, with D possibly being TRBD1 (5 bases). V gave up 2 bases and J gave up 4 bases, with 9 bases separating them. This CDR3 contains 13 residues. Germline CDR1 is GTSNPN and CDR2 is SVGIG (reference sequence). The CDR3 sequence is CAWSIGDNQPQHF. CDR3 coding DNA: TGTGCCTGGAGTATAGGGGATAATCAGCCCCAGCATTTT.

This clone has only one observation. V is TRBV30 and J is TRBJ1-1; D is unresolved. Germline lookup yields CDR1 GTSNPN and CDR2 SVGIG (reference sequence). This CDR3 contains 13 residues. V was clipped by 0 bases and J by 0 bases, with 5 bases between them. The CDR3, as DNA: TGTGCCTGGAGTGTATGGGTGAACACTGAAGCTTTCTTT. Its translation: CAWSVWVNTEAFF.

The chain combines TRBV7-3 with TRBJ2-1, with D possibly matching TRBD2 (6 bases). Trimming cost V 1 base and J 9 bases, with 10 bases left between them. The CDR3 is 13 residues long. Germline V gene sequence: CDR1 SGHTA, CDR2 FQGTGA. The CDR3 DNA follows: TGTGCCAGCAGCTTAATCGAGGGAGGTGAGCAGTTCTTC. It is translated as CASSLIEGGEQFF. Full variable domain (missing parts from reference TRBV7-3 and TRBJ2-1): GAGVSQTPSNKVTEKGKYVELRCDPISGHTALYWYRQSLGQGPEFLIYFQGTGAADDSGLPNDRFFAVRPEGSVSTLKIQRTERGDSAVYLCASSLIEGGEQFFGPGTRLTVL.

This clone was counted only a few times. The chain uses TRBV25-1 and TRBJ1-1; D is possibly TRBD1 (5 bases). V was pared by 2 bases and J by 1 base, with 11 bases between. The CDR3 loop spans 15 amino acids. Germline V gene data show CDR1 as MGHDK and CDR2 as SYGVNS. The CDR3 region is CASSETPTGNTEAFF. CDR3 DNA sequence: TGTGCCAGCAGTGAAACCCCTACAGGGAACACTGAAGCTTTCTTT.

The V and J genes are TRBV14 and TRBJ1-2, with TRBD1 matching 8 bases. Germline V CDR1 and CDR2: SGHDN, FVKESK. V lost 0 bases and J lost 5; bases outside the gene matches: 11. This CDR3 spans 17 amino acids. The CDR3 DNA reads as TGTGCCAGCAGCCAAGAAACGGGTCAGGGGGCATGGTATGGCTACACCTTC. Amino acids: CASSQETGQGAWYGYTF.

The CDR3 spells CASSLRLTGGNSPLHF. The CDR3 bases are TGTGCCAGCAGCTTACGGCTTACAGGGGGCAATTCACCCCTCCACTTT. The chain is built from TRBV7-6 and TRBJ1-6; 9 nucleotides agree with TRBD1. The V segment lost 2 bases and the J segment 7 bases; nucleotides outside the gene matches: 6. CDR1 SGHVS and CDR2 FNYEAQ come from the germline V gene. The CDR3 runs 16 residues. Based on the CDR3 plus reference TRBV7-6 and TRBJ1-6, the full variable domain is GAGVSQSPRYKVTKRGQDVALRCDPISGHVSLYWYRQALGQGPEFLTYFNYEAQQDKSGLPNDRFSAERPEGSISTLTIQRTEQRDSAMYRCASSLRLTGGNSPLHFGNGTRLTVT.

The chain couples TRBV4-3 to TRBJ2-1; 9 bases align to TRBD2. CDR1 is LGHNA and CDR2 is YSLEER in the germline V gene. V was pared by 2 bases and J by 1 base, with 12 bases of the junction left unmatched. The CDR3 sequence is 19 residues long. The CDR3 nucleotides are TGCGCCAGCAGCCAATGGGTGGGCAGAAGCGGGAGGTCCTACAATGAGCAGTTCTTC. Encoded protein: CASSQWVGRSGRSYNEQFF.

The chain recombines TRBV19 with TRBJ2-3, with D perhaps TRBD2 (6 bases). Per the germline V gene, CDR1 is LNHDA and CDR2 is SQIVND (reference sequence). This CDR3 contains 14 residues. Trimming took 3 bases from V and 3 from J, leaving 10 bases between them. This CDR3 reads CASSIVSGTDTQYF. CDR3 in DNA: TGTGCCAGTAGTATTGTCAGCGGGACAGATACGCAGTATTTT. Full variable domain (rest looked up from reference TRBV19 and TRBJ2-3): DGGITQSPKYLFRKEGQNVTLSCEQNLNHDAMYWYRQDPGQGLRLIYYSQIVNDFQKGDIAEGYSVSREKKESFPLTVTSAQKNPTAFYLCASSIVSGTDTQYFGPGTRLTVL.

The chain combines TRBV5-8 with TRBJ2-5, with 9 bases lining up with TRBD2. After removal of 4 bases from V and 4 bases from J, the junction contained 8 bases not matched to a gene. The V gene's germline CDR1 is SGHTS and CDR2 YDEGEE. The CDR3 is made up of 15 amino acids. CDR3 residues: CASSPRGGALETQYF. CDR3 sequence (DNA): TGTGCCAGCAGCCCGCGGGGGGGGGCCTTAGAGACCCAGTACTTC.

The rearrangement links TRBV11-2 to TRBJ2-1, with D perhaps TRBD2 (6 bases). Trimming took off 1 base at V and 5 bases at J, with 15 bases between the two ends. Looked up from germline, CDR1 is SGHAT and CDR2 is FQNNGV. This CDR3 has 16 amino acids. This CDR3 is CASSLGLSSVDNEQFF. The CDR3, as DNA: TGTGCCAGCAGCTTAGGTCTCTCTAGCGTTGACAATGAGCAGTTCTTC. Variable domain in full (rest from reference TRBV11-2 and TRBJ2-1): EAGVAQSPRYKIIEKRQSVAFWCNPISGHATLYWYQQILGQGPKLLIQFQNNGVVDDSQLPKDRFSAERLKGVDSTLKIQPAKLEDSAVYLCASSLGLSSVDNEQFFGPGTRLTVL.

The chain couples TRBV19 to TRBJ1-2; D perhaps matches TRBD1 (6 bases). The CDR3 has 13 residues. Trimming pared 7 bases from V and 7 bases from J, leaving 16 bases between. Germline CDR1 and CDR2: LNHDA and SQIVND (reference sequence). CDR3: CASTVQGGIGYTF. The CDR3 DNA sequence: TGTGCCAGTACCGTACAGGGAGGTATTGGCTACACCTTC.

The chain combines TRBV7-9 with TRBJ2-7; a possible D gene is TRBD2 (5 bases). The germline gives CDR1 SEHNR, CDR2 FQNEAQ (reference sequence). The V end lost 5 bases, the J end lost 0 bases, and 14 bases lay between the germline ends. The CDR3 consists of 15 residues. The CDR3 is CASSRRGLVSYEQYF. In DNA form, the CDR3 reads TGTGCCAGCAGCCGGCGCGGACTGGTCTCCTACGAGCAGTACTTC.

V and J are TRBV6-5 and TRBJ1-2; D gene uncertain. The germline V and J ends were trimmed by 0 bases and 4 bases, with 6 bases remaining between them. Germline V gene sequence: CDR1 MNHEY, CDR2 SVGAGI. This CDR3 has 13 amino acids. The CDR3 DNA reads as TGTGCCAGCAGTTACTCGAGGCGCTATGGCTACACCTTC. This translates into CASSYSRRYGYTF.

V usage is TRBV6-5 and J usage is TRBJ1-5, with D perhaps TRBD1 (5 bases). The V gene's germline CDR1 is MNHEY and CDR2 SVGAGI. V lost 3 bases to trimming and J lost 4 bases, with 7 bases between them. The CDR3 loop spans 13 amino acids. The CDR3 region is CASSYGTNQPQHF. The CDR3 DNA reads as TGTGCCAGCAGTTATGGGACGAATCAGCCCCAGCATTTT.

This clone was recorded once. The CDR3 coding sequence is TGCGGGGCGGTAGCGAACACTGAAGCTTTCTTT. Translated: CGAVANTEAFF. The V call is TRBV20-1, the J call TRBJ1-1; D is possibly TRBD1 (5 bases). From germline, CDR1 is DFQATT and CDR2 SNEGSKA (reference sequence). CDR3 length: 11 residues.

This chain connects TRBV6-5 to TRBJ1-3; D remains ambiguous. Germline CDR1 MNHEY, CDR2 SVGAGI. With 5 bases removed from V and 2 bases from J, the gap between germline ends came to 13 bases. The CDR3 is 15 residues long. As DNA, the CDR3 is TGTGCCAGCAGTCTACGGGGAGGCGCTGGAAACACCATATATTTT. This encodes CASSLRGGAGNTIYF.

This rearrangement joins TRBV15 to TRBJ1-1; D is uncertain. Between the trimmed V and J ends, which lost 0 bases and 4 bases, there was a span of 3 bases. The CDR3 loop spans 12 amino acids. Germline CDR1 is LNHNV and CDR2 is YYDKDF (reference sequence). The CDR3, as DNA: TGTGCCACCAGCAGAGAAGGCACTGAAGCTTTCTTT. It encodes CATSREGTEAFF. The full variable domain, with the rest looked up from reference TRBV15 and TRBJ1-1, is DAMVIQNPRYQVTQFGKPVTLSCSQTLNHNVMYWYQQKSSQAPKLLFHYYDKDFNNEADTPDNFQSRRPNTSFCFLDIRSPGLGDTAMYLCATSREGTEAFFGQGTRLTVV.

The chain couples TRBV30 to TRBJ1-6; D unclear. Trimming took off 4 bases at V and 10 bases at J, with 20 bases between the two ends. From germline, CDR1 is GTSNPN and CDR2 SVGIG (reference sequence). This CDR3 comprises 15 residues. CDR3 sequence reads: CAWKPAPEGRSPLHF. In nucleotides, the CDR3 is TGTGCCTGGAAACCCGCCCCGGAGGGTAGGTCACCCCTCCACTTT.

V and J are TRBV6-5 and TRBJ1-6, with 8 bases aligning to TRBD1. The germline CDR1 and CDR2 sequences are MNHEY and SVGAGI. The ends lost 8 bases at V and 9 bases at J; junction bases unmatched: 6. CDR3 size: 13 residues. CDR3 in amino acids: CASGQGRISPLHF. CDR3 nucleotides: TGTGCCAGCGGACAGGGTAGGATTTCACCCCTCCACTTT.